The 13 T cell receptor beta chains listed next were all sequenced from one sample in a study of shared clonotypes between healthy human individuals. Some clones are missing from TCRdb's copy, which holds only in-frame ones; the method was immunoSEQ multiplex PCR. Found here are about 2 million clones, about 95% of them singletons; the top ten hold more than 0.95%. It was CD45RO-negative cells, positively selected for CCR7, that made up naive CD8 cells, with terminally differentiated effector memory CD45RA+ cells excluded. The sample taken for sequencing was naive CD8+ T cells sorted from blood. The source is a man younger than 35 in good health.

This rearrangement joins TRBV2 to TRBJ2-3; 9 positions match TRBD1. This CDR3 is 15 amino acids long. Germline V CDR1 and CDR2: SNHLY, FYNNEI. J gave up 4 bases and V 6 bases, and 8 bases lay outside the gene matches. The CDR3, as DNA: TGTGCCAGCAGAAGATCCGGGACAGGGCCAGATACGCAGTATTTT. It encodes CASRRSGTGPDTQYF.

This chain joins TRBV27 and TRBJ2-1; D perhaps matches TRBD2 (6 bases). The V gene's germline CDR1 is MNHEY and CDR2 SMNVEV (reference sequence). There are 14 residues in the CDR3. The V and J ends lost 5 bases and 9 bases respectively, with 17 bases between them. CDR3 residues: CASSMGLLASEQFF. The CDR3 nucleotides read TGTGCCAGCAGTATGGGACTCCTGGCTAGTGAGCAGTTCTTC.

The CDR3 loop is CASQGDRETQYF. CDR3 DNA: TGTGCCAGCCAGGGAGATAGAGAGACCCAGTACTTC. The rearrangement uses TRBV7-9 and TRBJ2-5, with D perhaps given as TRBD1 or TRBD2 (5 bases each). Trimming stripped 8 bases from V and 4 bases from J, with 11 bases between. The germline V gene encodes CDR1 SEHNR and CDR2 FQNEAQ (reference sequence). This CDR3 spans 12 amino acids. Supplemented by reference TRBV7-9 and TRBJ2-5, the full variable domain reads DTGVSQNPRHKITKRGQNVTFRCDPISEHNRLYWYRQTLGQGPEFLTYFQNEAQLEKSRLLSDRFSAERPKGSFSTLEIQRTEQGDSAMYLCASQGDRETQYFGPGTRLLVL.

V usage is TRBV5-4 and J usage is TRBJ2-5, with a weak D call TRBD2 (6 bases). Germline CDR1 is SGHNT and CDR2 is YYREEE (reference sequence). This CDR3 region has 17 residues. Trimming stripped 0 bases from V and 1 base from J, with 16 bases between. In DNA, the CDR3 is TGTGCCAGCAGCTTGGCCTTGGGGGGAGGTACCCAAGAGACCCAGTACTTC. This gives the protein CASSLALGGGTQETQYF. The entire variable domain, with the rest obtained from reference TRBV5-4 and TRBJ2-5, is as follows: ETGVTQSPTHLIKTRGQQVTLRCSSQSGHNTVSWYQQALGQGPQFIFQYYREEENGRGNFPPRFSGLQFPNYSSELNVNALELDDSALYLCASSLALGGGTQETQYFGPGTRLLVL.

The chain combines TRBV6-5 with TRBJ1-5; D call uncertain. The CDR3 totals 15 residues. Germline CDR1 MNHEY, CDR2 SVGAGI. Trimming left V 0 bases short and J 4 bases short, with 10 bases between. In nucleotides, the CDR3 is TGTGCCAGCAGTTACTCGATCGGGGATAATCAGCCCCAGCATTTT. Its translation: CASSYSIGDNQPQHF.

The chain recombines TRBV4-3 with TRBJ2-1, with 14 bases lining up with TRBD2. V trimming: 4 bases; J trimming: 8 bases; junction bases outside the gene matches: 1. Germline CDR1 is LGHNA and CDR2 is YSLEER. The CDR3 covers 14 residues. The CDR3: CASSPTSGRDEQFF. CDR3 sequence (DNA): TGCGCCAGCAGCCCGACTAGCGGGAGGGATGAGCAGTTCTTC.

The chain combines TRBV4-1 with TRBJ2-7, with 8 bases matching TRBD1. J lost 3 bases, V lost 0 bases, and 16 bases had no gene match. The CDR3 totals 19 residues. CDR1 and CDR2 from the germline V gene are MGHRA and YSYEKL. CDR3 protein: CASSQEDRGDRGSIYEQYF. In nucleotides, the CDR3 is TGCGCCAGCAGCCAAGAGGATCGGGGCGACAGGGGCAGTATCTACGAGCAGTACTTC.

This chain uses TRBV7-9 with TRBJ1-2; perhaps TRBD1 as D (5 bases). Trimming cost V 2 bases and J 3 bases, with 16 bases left between them. Germline assignment: CDR1 SEHNR and CDR2 FQNEAQ (reference sequence). The length of the CDR3 is 16 residues. CDR3 in amino acids: CASSLTGGAYDYGYTF. In nucleotides, the CDR3 is TGTGCCAGCAGCTTAACTGGTGGGGCTTATGACTATGGCTACACCTTC.

This clone was detected once. The chain recombines TRBV28 with TRBJ2-7; unclear D gene. Germline V lookup: CDR1 MDHEN, CDR2 SYDVKM. The CDR3 totals 15 residues. Trimming left V 5 bases short and J 3 bases short, with 17 bases between. The CDR3 protein is CASSLIGGWGYEQYF. The DNA of the CDR3 is TGTGCCAGCAGTCTTATCGGCGGATGGGGCTACGAGCAGTACTTC. Using reference TRBV28 and TRBJ2-7 for the parts outside the CDR3, the full variable domain is DVKVTQSSRYLVKRTGEKVFLECVQDMDHENMFWYRQDPGLGLRLIYFSYDVKMKEKGDIPEGYSVSREKKERFSLILESASTNQTSMYLCASSLIGGWGYEQYFGPGTRLTVT.

The V call is TRBV6-6, the J call TRBJ2-5; 10 nucleotides agree with TRBD2. Germline values: CDR1 MNHNY, CDR2 SVGAGI (reference sequence). V trimming: 4 bases; J trimming: 2 bases; junction bases outside the gene matches: 4. The CDR3 totals 15 residues. As DNA, the CDR3 is TGTGCCAGCAGTTCCCCAGCGGGGGGGCAAGAGACCCAGTACTTC. It codes for CASSSPAGGQETQYF.

CDR3 protein: CASEGQGSNEKLFF. In nucleotides, the CDR3 is TGTGCCAGCGAGGGACAGGGGAGTAATGAAAAACTGTTTTTT. The rearrangement joins TRBV5-8 to TRBJ1-4; 10 nucleotides agree with TRBD1. Per the germline V gene, CDR1 is SGHTS and CDR2 is YDEGEE. V lost 7 bases, J lost 4 bases, and 4 bases stayed unmatched. This CDR3 has 14 residues. Full variable domain (missing parts from reference TRBV5-8 and TRBJ1-4): EAGVTQSPTHLIKTRGQQATLRCSPISGHTSVYWYQQALGLGLQFLLWYDEGEERNRGNFPPRFSGRQFPNYSSELNVNALELEDSALYLCASEGQGSNEKLFFGSGTQLSVL.

About this clone itself: Other DNA sequences in the same sample also yield this CDR3. This sequence joins TRBV5-6 and TRBJ1-2; 7 bases are shared with TRBD1. With 5 bases clipped from V and 6 bases from J, the junction kept 4 bases outside the gene matches. Germline CDR1 and CDR2: SGHDT and YYEEEE. CDR3 length: 12 residues. The chain's CDR3 is CASSRQGDGYTF. The CDR3 nucleotides read TGTGCCAGCAGTAGACAGGGTGATGGCTACACCTTC.

This clone appeared once. V gene TRBV7-9 combines with J gene TRBJ2-3, with 9 bases matching TRBD1. V was pared by 5 bases and J by 6 bases, with 9 bases of the junction left unmatched. Germline-derived CDR1 and CDR2 are SEHNR and FQNEAQ (reference sequence). The CDR3 length is 15 residues. CDR3 sequence reads: CASSDLTGGFDTQYF. CDR3 DNA sequence: TGTGCCAGCAGCGACCTGACAGGGGGGTTCGATACGCAGTATTTT.